This T cell receptor beta chain came from a study of cytomegalovirus exposure and HLA in healthy donors. Study summary: About 79% of around 390 genotyped donors fell in the Caucasian-associated ancestry cluster. General study results and limits: Common viral pathogens (according to a later analysis) appeared linked to several of the most significant clusters. The study recorded about 150 TCR beta chains that were cytomegalovirus-associated.

As regards this clone: Its antigen is as yet unknown.

In the PCR, 60 Vbeta and 13 Jbeta primers were used. Profiling relied on immunoSEQ multiplex PCR, and the TCRdb table lists in-frame clones only, not all of them. In all, the sample yields fewer than 150,000 clones. This CDR3 has 15 amino acids. V shed 4 bases and J 4 bases; nucleotides not matched to a gene: 10. Germline V lookup: CDR1 SGHAT, CDR2 FQNNGV. The chain links TRBV11-2 to TRBJ2-7, with 7 nucleotides matching TRBD1. Sequenced: PBMCs. This clonotype originated in a woman in her fifties or sixties in good health and CMV-seronegative. CDR3 DNA: TGTGCCAGCAGCTCCCTGGACAGGCGCGCGTACGAGCAGTACTTC. Translation gives CASSSLDRRAYEQYF.